This T cell receptor (beta chain) was captured in a study of yellow fever vaccine responses in identical twins. TCRdb re-called the RT-PCR reads through MiXCR, storing one row per CDR3 protein. Seen here are tens of thousands of distinct CDR3 sequences, over 70% observed once, and the top ten hold about 5%. The ends were cut back, 6 bases at V and 1 base at J, with 12 bases in the middle. This CDR3 is 14 amino acids long. Germline V gene sequence: CDR1 PRHDT, CDR2 FYEKMQ (reference sequence). The receptor was isolated from a woman aged 18-35 years who received the yellow fever vaccine. The sample here was T cells from blood (PBMCs), unsorted or a sorted subset (not recorded which), taken before or after yellow fever vaccination (not recorded which). This chain uses TRBV13 with TRBJ1-1, with no clear D. In DNA, the CDR3 is TGTGCCAGCAGGACCATGGCCGGGAACACTGAAGCTTTCTTT. Amino acids: CASRTMAGNTEAFF.